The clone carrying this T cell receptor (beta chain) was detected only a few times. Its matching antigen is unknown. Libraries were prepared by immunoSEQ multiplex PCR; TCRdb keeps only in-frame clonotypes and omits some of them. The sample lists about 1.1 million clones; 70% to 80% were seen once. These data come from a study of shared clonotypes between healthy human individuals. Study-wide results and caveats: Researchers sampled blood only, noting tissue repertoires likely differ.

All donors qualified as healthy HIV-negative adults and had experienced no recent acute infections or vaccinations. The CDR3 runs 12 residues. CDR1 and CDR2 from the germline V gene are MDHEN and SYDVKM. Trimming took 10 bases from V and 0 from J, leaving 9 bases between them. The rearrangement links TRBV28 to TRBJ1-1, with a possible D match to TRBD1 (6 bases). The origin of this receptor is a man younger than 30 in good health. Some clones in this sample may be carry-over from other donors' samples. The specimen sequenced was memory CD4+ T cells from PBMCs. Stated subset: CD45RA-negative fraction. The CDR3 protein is CAIRTVNTEAFF. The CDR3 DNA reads TGTGCCATCAGGACAGTGAACACTGAAGCTTTCTTT.